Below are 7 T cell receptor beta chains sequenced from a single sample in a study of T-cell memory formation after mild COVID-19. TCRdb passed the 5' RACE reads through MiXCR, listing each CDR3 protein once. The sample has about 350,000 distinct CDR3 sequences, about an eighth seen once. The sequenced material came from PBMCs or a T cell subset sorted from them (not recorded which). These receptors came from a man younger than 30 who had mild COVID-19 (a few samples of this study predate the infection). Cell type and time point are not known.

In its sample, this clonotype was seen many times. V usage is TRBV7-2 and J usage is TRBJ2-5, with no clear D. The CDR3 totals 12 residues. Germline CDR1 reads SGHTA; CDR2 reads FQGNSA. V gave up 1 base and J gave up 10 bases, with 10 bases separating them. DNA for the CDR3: TGTGCCAGCAGCTTAGATGTCATGGGCCAGTACTTC. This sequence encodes CASSLDVMGQYF.

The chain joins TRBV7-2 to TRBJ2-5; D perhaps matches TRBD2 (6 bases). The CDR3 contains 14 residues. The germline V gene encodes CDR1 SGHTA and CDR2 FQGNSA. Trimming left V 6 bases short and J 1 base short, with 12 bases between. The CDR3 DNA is TGTGCCAGCAGGACTAGTTGGGTCCAAGAGACCCAGTACTTC. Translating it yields CASRTSWVQETQYF.

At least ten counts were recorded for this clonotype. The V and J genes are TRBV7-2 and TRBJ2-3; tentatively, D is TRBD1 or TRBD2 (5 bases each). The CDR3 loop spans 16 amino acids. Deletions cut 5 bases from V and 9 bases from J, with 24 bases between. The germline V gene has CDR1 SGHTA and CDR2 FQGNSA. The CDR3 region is CASSGRGSQRNPTQYF. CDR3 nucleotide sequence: TGTGCCAGCAGCGGCCGGGGCTCTCAGCGCAACCCAACGCAGTATTTT.

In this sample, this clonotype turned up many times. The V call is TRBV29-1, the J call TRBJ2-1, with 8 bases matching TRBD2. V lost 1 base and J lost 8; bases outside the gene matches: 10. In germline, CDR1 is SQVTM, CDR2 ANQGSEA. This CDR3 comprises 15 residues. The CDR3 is CSVEAGRGGRDEQFF. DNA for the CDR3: TGCAGCGTTGAAGCAGGGCGCGGGGGGCGCGATGAGCAGTTCTTC.

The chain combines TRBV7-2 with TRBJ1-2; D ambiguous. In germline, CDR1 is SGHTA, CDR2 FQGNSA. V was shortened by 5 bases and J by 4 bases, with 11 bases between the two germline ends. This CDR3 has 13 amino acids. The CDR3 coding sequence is TGTGCCAGCAGCCCGGGGTCTAGCTATGGCTACACCTTC. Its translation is CASSPGSSYGYTF.

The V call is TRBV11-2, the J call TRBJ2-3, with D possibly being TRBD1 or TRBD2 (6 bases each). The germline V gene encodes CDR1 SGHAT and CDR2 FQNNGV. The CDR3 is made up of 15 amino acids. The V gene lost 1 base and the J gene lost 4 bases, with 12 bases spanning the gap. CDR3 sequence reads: CASSLVPGAPDTQYF. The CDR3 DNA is TGTGCCAGCAGCTTAGTGCCGGGGGCCCCAGATACGCAGTATTTT.

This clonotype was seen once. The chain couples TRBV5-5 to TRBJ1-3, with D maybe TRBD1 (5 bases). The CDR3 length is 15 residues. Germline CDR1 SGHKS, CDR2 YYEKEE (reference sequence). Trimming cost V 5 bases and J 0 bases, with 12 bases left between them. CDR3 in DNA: TGTGCCAGCAGTTCGACAGTGAACTCTGGAAACACCATATATTTT. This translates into CASSSTVNSGNTIYF.